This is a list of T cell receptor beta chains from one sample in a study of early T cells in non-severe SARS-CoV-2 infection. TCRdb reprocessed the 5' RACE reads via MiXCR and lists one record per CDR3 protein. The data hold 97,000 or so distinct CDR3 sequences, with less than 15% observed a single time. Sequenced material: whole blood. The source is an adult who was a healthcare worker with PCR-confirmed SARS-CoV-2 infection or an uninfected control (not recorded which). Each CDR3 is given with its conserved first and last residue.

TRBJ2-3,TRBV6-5,CASSPVGDTQYF
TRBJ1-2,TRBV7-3,CASSFSRTGLYGYTF
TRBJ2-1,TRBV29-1,CSVGGLRIKDNEQFF
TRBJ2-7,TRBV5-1,CASSLLGLAGSEEQYF
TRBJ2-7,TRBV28,CASRSMGLSVGEQYF
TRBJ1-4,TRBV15,CATSRYEKLFF
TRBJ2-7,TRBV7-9,CASSNVQGYDEQYF
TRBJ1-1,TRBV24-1,CATMREGYTEAFF
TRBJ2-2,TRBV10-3,CATGKDGRDGELFF
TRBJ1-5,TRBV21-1,CARGQTWGSNQPQHF
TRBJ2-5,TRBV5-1,CASSLQGAGETQYF
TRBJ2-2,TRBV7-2,CASSSARELFF
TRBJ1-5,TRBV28,CASSLPDSSNQPQHF
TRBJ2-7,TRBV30,CAWSVRSRPYEQYF
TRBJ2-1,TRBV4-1,CASRGLADNNEQFF
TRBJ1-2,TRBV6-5,CASSYKAQGEVGYGYTF
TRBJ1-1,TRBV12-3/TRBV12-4,CASSYPIGNTEAFF
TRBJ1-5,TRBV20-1,CSAGDNQPQHF
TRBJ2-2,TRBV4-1,CASSQPTGLSPGELFF
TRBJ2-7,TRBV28,CASSRPGQGPTQYF
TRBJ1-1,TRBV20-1,CSERADTEAFF
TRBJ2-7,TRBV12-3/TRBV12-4,CASSGQGISSYEQYF
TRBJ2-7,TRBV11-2,CASSLVAGTATYEQYF
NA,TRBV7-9,CASSPPGSNQPQYF
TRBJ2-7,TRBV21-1,CASSIPPGQRNSTFSYEQYF
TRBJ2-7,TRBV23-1,CASLPGAELYEQYF
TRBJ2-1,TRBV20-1,CSARVGSNPSYNEQFF
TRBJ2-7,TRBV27,CASSPGTESSYEQYF
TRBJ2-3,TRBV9,CASSVAHSTDTQYF
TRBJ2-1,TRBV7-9,CASIRASYNEQFF
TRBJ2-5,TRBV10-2,CASKPRPFGTQYF
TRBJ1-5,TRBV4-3,CASSQDSRGGGQPQHF